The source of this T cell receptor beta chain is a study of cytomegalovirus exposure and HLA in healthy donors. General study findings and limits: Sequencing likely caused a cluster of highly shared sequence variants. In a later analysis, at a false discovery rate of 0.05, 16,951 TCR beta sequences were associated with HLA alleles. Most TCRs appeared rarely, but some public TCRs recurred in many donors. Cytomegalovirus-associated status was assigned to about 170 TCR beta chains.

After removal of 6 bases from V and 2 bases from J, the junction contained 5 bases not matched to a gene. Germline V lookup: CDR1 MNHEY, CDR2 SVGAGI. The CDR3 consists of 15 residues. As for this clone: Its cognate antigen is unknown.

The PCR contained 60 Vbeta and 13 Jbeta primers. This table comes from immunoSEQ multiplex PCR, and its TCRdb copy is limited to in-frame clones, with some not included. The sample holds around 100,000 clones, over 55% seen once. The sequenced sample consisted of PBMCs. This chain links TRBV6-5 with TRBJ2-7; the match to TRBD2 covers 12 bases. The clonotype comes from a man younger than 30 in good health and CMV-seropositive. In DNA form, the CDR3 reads TGTGCCAGCAGAAAACTAGCGGGGGGCCCCTACGAGCAGTACGTC. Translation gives CASRKLAGGPYEQYV.